These 4 T cell receptor beta chains share one sample of origin, sequenced in a study of spatial heterogeneity in lung cancer. Time point described: sample taken at primary tumor resection. In each case, whole RNA from tumor, nontumor lung or frozen PBMC was sequenced unsorted. One entry per CDR3 protein results from TCRdb running MiXCR on the 5' RACE reads. This table has 4,700 or so distinct CDR3 sequences, 34% appearing once. Sequenced material: PBMCs, taken at surgery. All receptors come from a male donor with early-stage non-small cell lung cancer.

Concerning this clonotype: Germline is not matched at one junction end, which may reflect a read error. Little can be read into the size of this beta chain, an off-target read in a library designed for alpha chains. The genes are TRBV7-7 and TRBJ2-5; D remains unclear. The germline CDR1 and CDR2 sequences are SSHAT and FNYEAQ (reference sequence). There are 13 residues in the CDR3. CDR3 amino acids: CASSFGRQETQYF. The CDR3 DNA sequence: TGTGCTAGCAGCTTTGGCAGGCAAGAGACCCAGTACTTC.

This clonotype has just a few counts. With the library built for alpha chains, this beta chain is off target and its frequency is not meaningful. The chain recombines TRBV10-2 with TRBJ2-1; D may correspond to TRBD1 or TRBD2 (5 bases each). The germline V gene encodes CDR1 WSHSY and CDR2 SAAADI. The CDR3 sequence is 13 residues long. The V end was cut by 7 bases, the J end by 8 bases, with 15 bases between. The CDR3 is CASKGPSPDEQFF. The CDR3 nucleotides read TGCGCCAGCAAGGGACCCTCCCCCGATGAGCAGTTCTTC.

Details on this clonotype: This beta chain came through as a stray read in a library set up for alpha chains, and its size says little. V and J are TRBV28 and TRBJ2-5, with D tentatively TRBD1 or TRBD2 (5 bases each). Between the trimmed V and J ends, which lost 6 bases and 0 bases, there was a span of 11 bases. Germline assignment: CDR1 MDHEN and CDR2 SYDVKM. This CDR3 is 14 amino acids long. The CDR3 here is CASRGRNYQETQYF. CDR3 nucleotide sequence: TGTGCCAGCAGGGGACGGAATTACCAAGAGACCCAGTACTTC.

With respect to this clonotype: Since the library was made to target alpha chains, this beta chain is a stray read and its abundance is not meaningful. The chain links TRBV5-1 to TRBJ2-5, with 10 bases matching TRBD2. Germline assignment: CDR1 SGHRS and CDR2 YFSETQ. V shed 2 bases, J shed 4 bases, and the junction held 5 bases outside the gene matches. This CDR3 is 15 amino acids long. DNA for the CDR3: TGCGCCAGCAGCTTTGTAGCGGGAGGTTCAGAGACCCAGTACTTC. Translated, it gives CASSFVAGGSETQYF.